This T cell receptor beta chain was obtained from a study of cytomegalovirus exposure and HLA in healthy donors. The protocol was immunoSEQ multiplex PCR, while the TCRdb copy is restricted to in-frame clones and leaves out a portion. The sample yields some 240,000 clones, roughly 84% seen once. The CDR3 consists of 15 residues. Germline trimming cut 7 bases from V and 7 bases from J; bases unmatched to any gene: 12. Germline lookup yields CDR1 MNHEY and CDR2 SMNVEV (reference sequence). The genes are TRBV27 and TRBJ2-1; 8 nucleotides agree with TRBD2. The material sequenced was PBMCs. The receptor was derived from a woman between 18 and 29 years old in good health and CMV-seropositive. The CDR3: CASTQSRGGTNEQFF. The CDR3 DNA reads as TGTGCCAGCACCCAGTCCCGGGGGGGTACAAATGAGCAGTTCTTC.